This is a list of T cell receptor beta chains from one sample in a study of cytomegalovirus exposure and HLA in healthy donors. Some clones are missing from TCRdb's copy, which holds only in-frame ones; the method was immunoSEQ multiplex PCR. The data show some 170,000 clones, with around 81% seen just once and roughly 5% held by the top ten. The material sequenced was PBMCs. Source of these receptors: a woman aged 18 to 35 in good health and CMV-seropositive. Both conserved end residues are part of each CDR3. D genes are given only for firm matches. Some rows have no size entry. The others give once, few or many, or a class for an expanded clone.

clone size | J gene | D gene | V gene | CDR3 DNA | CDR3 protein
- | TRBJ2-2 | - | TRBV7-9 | TGTGCCAGCAGCTTCCAGGTGGCCACCGGGGAGCTGTTTTTT | CASSFQVATGELFF
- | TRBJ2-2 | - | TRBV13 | TGTGCCAGCAGGGGCAGGGATACGGCGGTGGCGAACACCGGGGAGCTGTTTTTT | CASRGRDTAVANTGELFF
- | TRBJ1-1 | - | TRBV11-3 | TGTGCCAGCAGCTTAGGAAAGCCCAGGGACATGAACACTGAAGCTTTCTTT | CASSLGKPRDMNTEAFF
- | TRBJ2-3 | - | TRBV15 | TGTGCCACCAGCAGAGAAGGTTTGGGGCCAGATACGCAGTATTTT | CATSREGLGPDTQYF
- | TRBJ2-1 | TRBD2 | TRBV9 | TGTGCCAGCAGCGGACCCCTAGCGGGGGGGAACAATGAGCAGTTCTTC | CASSGPLAGGNNEQFF
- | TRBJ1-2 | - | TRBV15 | TGTGCCACCAGCGCTCGGACAGCAGCTAACTATGGCTACACCTTC | CATSARTAANYGYTF
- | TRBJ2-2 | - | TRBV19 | TGTGCCAGTAGTACCAGGGGCAACGGGGAGCTGTTTTTT | CASSTRGNGELFF
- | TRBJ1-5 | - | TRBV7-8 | TGTGCCAGCAGCTTAGGTCCAGGTTCGCTTAGCAATCAGCCCCAGCATTTT | CASSLGPGSLSNQPQHF
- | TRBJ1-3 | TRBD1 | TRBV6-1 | TGTGCCAGCGGACAGGGCTCTGGAAACACCATATATTTT | CASGQGSGNTIYF
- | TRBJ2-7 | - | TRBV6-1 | TGTGCCAGCAGTGGCGGCACAACCTACGAGCAGTACTTC | CASSGGTTYEQYF
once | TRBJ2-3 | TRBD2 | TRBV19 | TGTGCCAGTACCTCAGGTCCCGGGGGGGGGCCAGATACGCAGTATTTT | CASTSGPGGGPDTQYF
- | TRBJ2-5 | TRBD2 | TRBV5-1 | TGCGCCAGCAGCTTGGGGACTAGCGGGGTGGAGACCCAGTACTTC | CASSLGTSGVETQYF